The entry below gives a single TCR beta chain sequence along with its context. What it binds is not known. These data come from a study of radiation and T cells in renal cell carcinoma. Study information: Nephrectomy followed 15 Gy stereotactic body radiation by 4 weeks. Study-level points and caveats: From baseline, blood top tumor clonotypes peaked at 2 weeks post-radiation. Pretreatment tumor biopsies were lacking, so baseline clonotypes are unknown.

Time point noted: blood 2 weeks post-SBRT. The treatment: 15 Gy SBRT to primary tumor, nephrectomy 4 weeks later. Clear cell pathology was present in this patient's renal cell carcinoma. Sequencing used immunoSEQ multiplex PCR; TCRdb keeps in-frame clones, though not all of them. The sample shows over 60,000 clones, around 77% of them seen only once. The TCR originated in a man between 60 and 75 years old with renal cell carcinoma. This sample comprised blood, obtained from a patient whose treatment included radiotherapy and nephrectomy.

CDR3 sequence: CASSWDRGRDTQYF. CDR3 nucleotides: TGTGCCAGCAGTTGGGACAGGGGGCGGGATACGCAGTATTTT. The rearrangement joins TRBV27 to TRBJ2-3; TRBD1 agrees at 12 bases. V was clipped by 4 bases and J by 6 bases; unmatched bases: 2. The CDR3 length is 14 residues. Looked up from germline, CDR1 is MNHEY and CDR2 is SMNVEV (reference sequence).